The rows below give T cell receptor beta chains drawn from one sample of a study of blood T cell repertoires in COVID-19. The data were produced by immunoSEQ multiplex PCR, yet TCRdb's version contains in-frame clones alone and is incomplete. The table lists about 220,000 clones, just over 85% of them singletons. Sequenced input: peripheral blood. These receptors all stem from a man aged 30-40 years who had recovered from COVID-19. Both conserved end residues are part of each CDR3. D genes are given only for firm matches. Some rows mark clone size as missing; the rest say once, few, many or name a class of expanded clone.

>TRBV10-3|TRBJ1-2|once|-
CAISGNIRQDGYTF
TGTGCCATCAGTGGAAATATCCGACAGGATGGCTACACCTTC
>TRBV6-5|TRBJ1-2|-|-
CASRRPGGVNYGYTF
TGTGCCAGCAGACGACCGGGGGGCGTGAACTATGGCTACACCTTC
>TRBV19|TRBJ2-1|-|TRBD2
CASSIELAGSLGQFF
TGTGCCAGTAGTATCGAACTAGCGGGGAGCTTAGGGCAGTTCTTC
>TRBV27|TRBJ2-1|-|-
CASSLDKYNEQFF
TGTGCCAGCAGTTTGGACAAATACAATGAGCAGTTCTTC
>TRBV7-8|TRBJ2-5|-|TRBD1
CASSHRGRETQYF
TGTGCCAGCAGCCACAGGGGAAGAGAGACCCAGTACTTC
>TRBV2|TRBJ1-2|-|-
CASSDGRGHDF
TGTGCCAGCAGTGACGGTCGTGGGCACGACTTC
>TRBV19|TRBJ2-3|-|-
CASRQNADTQYF
TGTGCCAGCAGACAGAACGCGGATACGCAGTATTTT
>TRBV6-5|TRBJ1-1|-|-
CASTSASGKGAEAFF
TGTGCCAGCACCTCTGCCTCAGGGAAAGGGGCTGAAGCTTTCTTT
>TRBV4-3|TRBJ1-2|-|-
CASSQAGYYGYTF
TGCGCCAGCAGCCAAGCCGGGTACTATGGCTACACCTTC
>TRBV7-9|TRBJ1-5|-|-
CASRSRGPHQPQHF
TGTGCCAGCAGGTCGAGAGGGCCCCATCAGCCCCAGCATTTT
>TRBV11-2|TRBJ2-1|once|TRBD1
CASSLWDRDNNEQFF
TGTGCCAGCAGCTTATGGGACAGGGATAACAATGAGCAGTTCTTC
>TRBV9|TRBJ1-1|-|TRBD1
CASSVGETGEAFF
TGTGCCAGCAGCGTAGGGGAGACAGGGGAAGCTTTCTTT
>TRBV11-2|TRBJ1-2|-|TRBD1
CASSHGQGFNYGYTF
TGTGCCAGCAGCCATGGACAGGGTTTTAACTATGGCTACACCTTC
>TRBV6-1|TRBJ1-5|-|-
CASSESGVNQPQHF
TGTGCCAGCAGTGAATCAGGGGTGAATCAGCCCCAGCATTTT
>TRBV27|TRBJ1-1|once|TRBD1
CASSWTGGLNTEAFF
TGTGCCAGCAGTTGGACAGGGGGCCTGAACACTGAAGCTTTCTTT
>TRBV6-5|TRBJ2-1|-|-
CASSRQVEQFF
TGTGCCAGCAGTCGACAGGTAGAGCAGTTCTTC
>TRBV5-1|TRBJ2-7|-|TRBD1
CASSLGGESYEQYF
TGCGCCAGCAGCTTAGGGGGCGAATCCTACGAGCAGTACTTC
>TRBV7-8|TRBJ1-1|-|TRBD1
CASRDRVATEAFF
TGTGCCAGCCGAGACAGGGTGGCTACTGAAGCTTTCTTT
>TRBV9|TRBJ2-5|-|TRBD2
CASSSGLAGFEETQYF
TGTGCCAGCAGCTCAGGACTAGCGGGGTTTGAAGAGACCCAGTACTTC
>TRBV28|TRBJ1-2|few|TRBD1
CASSQGQGGYGYTF
TGTGCCAGCAGTCAAGGACAGGGGGGCTATGGCTACACCTTC
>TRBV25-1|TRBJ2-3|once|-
CASTSSGADTQYF
TGTGCCAGCACGTCATCGGGAGCAGATACGCAGTATTTT
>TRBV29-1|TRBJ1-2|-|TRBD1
CSVVRAGGDYGYTF
TGCAGCGTTGTGCGGGCAGGGGGAGACTATGGCTACACCTTC
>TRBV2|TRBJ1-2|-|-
CASSAGVVGYTF
TGTGCCAGCAGTGCGGGAGTCGTGGGCTACACCTTC
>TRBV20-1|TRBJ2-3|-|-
CSASSPSTDTQYF
TGCAGTGCTAGTTCTCCTAGCACAGATACGCAGTATTTT
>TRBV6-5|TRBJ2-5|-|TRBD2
CASSPLGLAEETQYF
TGTGCCAGCAGCCCCCTCGGACTAGCGGAAGAGACCCAGTACTTC
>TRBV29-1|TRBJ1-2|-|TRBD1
CSADTGGRKVGYTF
TGCAGCGCTGATACAGGGGGGAGGAAGGTTGGCTACACCTTC
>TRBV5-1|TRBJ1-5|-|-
CASSLASNQPQHF
TGCGCCAGCAGCTTGGCATCCAATCAGCCCCAGCATTTT
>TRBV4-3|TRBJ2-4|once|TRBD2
CASSQVLAAGGAKNIQYF
TGCGCCAGCAGCCAAGTATTAGCGGCGGGGGGGGCCAAAAACATTCAGTACTTC
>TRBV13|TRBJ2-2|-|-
CASSPQYTGELFF
TGTGCCAGCAGCCCCCAGTACACCGGGGAGCTGTTTTTT
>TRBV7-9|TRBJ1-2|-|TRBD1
CASSLDRALRGYTF
TGTGCCAGCAGCTTGGACAGGGCTTTAAGGGGCTACACCTTC
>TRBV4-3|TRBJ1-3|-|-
CASSQDQSSGNTIYF
TGCGCCAGCAGCCAAGATCAATCCTCTGGAAACACCATATATTTT
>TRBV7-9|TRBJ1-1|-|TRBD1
CASSLGWTGDTEAFF
TGTGCCAGCAGCTTAGGTTGGACAGGGGACACTGAAGCTTTCTTT
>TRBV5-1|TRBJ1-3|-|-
CASSLQEGNTIYF
TGCGCCAGCAGCTTACAGGAAGGAAACACCATATATTTT
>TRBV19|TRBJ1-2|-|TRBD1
CASSRDRYGYTF
TGTGCCAGTAGTAGGGACAGGTATGGCTACACCTTC
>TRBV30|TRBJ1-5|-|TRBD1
CAWSMGTGDQPQHF
TGTGCCTGGAGTATGGGGACAGGAGACCAGCCCCAGCATTTT
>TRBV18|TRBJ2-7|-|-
CASSPGRAGQEQYF
TGTGCCAGCTCTCCGGGTAGGGCAGGGCAGGAGCAGTACTTC
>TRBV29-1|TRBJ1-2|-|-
CSAVERSDGYTF
TGCAGCGCTGTGGAGCGGAGCGATGGCTACACCTTC
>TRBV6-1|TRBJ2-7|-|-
CASSEQGTIYEQYF
TGTGCCAGCAGTGAACAGGGGACCATCTACGAGCAGTACTTC
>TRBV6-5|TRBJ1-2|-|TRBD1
CASSYTRGQGNYGYTF
TGTGCCAGCAGTTACACTAGGGGACAGGGCAACTATGGCTACACCTTC
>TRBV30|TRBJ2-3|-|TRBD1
CAWAGTGGWNTQYF
TGTGCCTGGGCCGGGACAGGGGGCTGGAATACGCAGTATTTT
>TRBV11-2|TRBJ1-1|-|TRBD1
CASSLEGQGGVAFF
TGTGCCAGCAGCTTAGAGGGACAGGGCGGGGTAGCTTTCTTT
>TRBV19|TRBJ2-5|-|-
CASRNLTQETQYF
TGTGCCAGTAGAAACCTAACCCAAGAGACCCAGTACTTC
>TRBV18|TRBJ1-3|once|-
CASSLLSQGQHSGNTIYF
TGTGCCAGCTCACTTTTAAGCCAAGGACAACACTCTGGAAACACCATATATTTT
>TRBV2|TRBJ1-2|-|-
CASRNSGIGYGYTF
TGTGCCAGCAGGAACTCAGGGATCGGGTATGGCTACACCTTC
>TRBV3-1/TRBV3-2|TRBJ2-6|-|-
CASSPQGGWTGANVLTF
TGTGCCAGCAGCCCGCAGGGAGGCTGGACTGGGGCCAACGTCCTGACTTTC
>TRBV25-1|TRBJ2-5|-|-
CASSEYGRREETQYF
TGTGCCAGCAGTGAATATGGCAGGAGGGAAGAGACCCAGTACTTC
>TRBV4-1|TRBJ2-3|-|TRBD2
CASSQDPQRGVRTDTQYF
TGCGCCAGCAGCCAAGATCCGCAGCGGGGGGTCCGCACAGATACGCAGTATTTT
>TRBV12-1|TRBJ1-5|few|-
CASGWDRDYQPQHF
TGTGCCAGCGGGTGGGACAGGGATTATCAGCCCCAGCATTTT
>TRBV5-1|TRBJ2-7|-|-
CASSSTGRAYEQYF
TGCGCCAGCAGCAGTACAGGAAGGGCTTACGAGCAGTACTTC
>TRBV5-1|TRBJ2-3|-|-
CASSNQDSTDTQYF
TGCGCCAGCTCAAATCAGGATAGCACAGATACGCAGTATTTT
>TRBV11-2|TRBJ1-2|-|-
CASSFTLPTVNYGYTF
TGTGCCAGCAGCTTTACCTTGCCCACAGTAAACTATGGCTACACCTTC